This T cell receptor (beta chain) originates from a study of blood T cell repertoires in COVID-19 (TCRdb year 2020). Regarding the study in general: The collaborator samples originated in the United States, Italy and Spain and spanned the acute and convalescent phases of COVID-19. The sample metadata nearly always contained a de-identified subject ID, COVID-19 status, age in years and sex. The samples were drawn from two sources: the first 160 participants of the ongoing ImmuneRACE study, and fewer than 1,500 subjects contributed by 6 global collaborators. Where available, HLA class I and class II types were obtained from metadata supplied by the sample provider rather than from assay-based typing. The repertoires were made available in a free public database intended to serve as a resource for research on the immune response to SARS-CoV-2. The dataset comprised deeply sampled blood TCRbeta repertoires from subjects exposed to, actively infected with, or recovered from COVID-19. The prospective study material was composed of cDNA or gDNA derived from T cells, B-cell-depleted T cells, or PBMCs. General findings and caveats noted by the study authors: The amount of clinical and demographic metadata varied by source and participant and was provided uncurated.

Collaborating institutions collected whole blood in K2EDTA tubes following their own protocols. For TCRbeta analysis, collaborator samples were shipped as frozen whole blood, as isolated PBMCs, or as DNA extracted from either sample type. TCRbeta CDR3 regions were amplified from genomic DNA by means of the immunoSEQ Assay, a bias-controlled multiplex PCR. Per the authors' processing: The number of nucleated cells in each sample was estimated from the amplification of reference gene primers within the assay. To quantify the absolute abundance of each unique TCRbeta CDR3 rearrangement, sequence reads were collapsed and filtered. Productive Simpson clonality was computed per sample as the square root of Simpson's diversity index over productive rearrangements. TCRdb stores this immuneACCESS table with in-frame sequences only. Part of the clones is absent; in the studies checked, under half of the shortfall reflects unresolved V genes, and no reason is known for the rest. V, J and clone size were drawn from that table, and D and trimming were deduced from the DNA. Present in this sample are a few hundred thousand clones, 75% to 90% of which were seen just once. Under 2.5% of the sample lies in the top ten.

A word on this clone: Its target antigen remains unknown. Within one base of it there is no much larger clone, and no base qualities were kept.

The trim is 3 bases for V and 9 bases for J, with a gap of 18 bases between the germline ends. The CDR3 spans 16 residues, from the cysteine through the phenylalanine. Only the CDR3 region is kept as DNA, spanning 48 bases read in frame from base 1. The germline V gene supplies CDR1 KGHSH and CDR2 LQKENI. The chain links TRBV18 with TRBJ1-6; tentative D gene TRBD1, with 5 bases matching. The specimen sequenced was peripheral blood. The receptor was derived from a man aged 50 or older with acute or convalescent COVID-19. The CDR3 sequence is CASSPRESRETSPLHF. In nucleotides, the sequence is TGTGCCAGCTCACCGCGGGAGTCCAGGGAAACTTCACCCCTCCACTTT.